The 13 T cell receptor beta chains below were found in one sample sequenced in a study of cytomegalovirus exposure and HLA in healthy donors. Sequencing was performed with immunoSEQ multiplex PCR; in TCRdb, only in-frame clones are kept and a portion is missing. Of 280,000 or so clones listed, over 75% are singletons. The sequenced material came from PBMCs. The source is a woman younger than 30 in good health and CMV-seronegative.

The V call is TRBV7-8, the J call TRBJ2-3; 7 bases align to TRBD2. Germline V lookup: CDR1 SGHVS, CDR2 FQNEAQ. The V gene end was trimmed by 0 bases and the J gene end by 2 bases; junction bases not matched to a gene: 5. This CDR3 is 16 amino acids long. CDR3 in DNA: TGTGCCAGCAGCTTAGCGGCTAGCGGTACCACAGATACGCAGTATTTT. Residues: CASSLAASGTTDTQYF. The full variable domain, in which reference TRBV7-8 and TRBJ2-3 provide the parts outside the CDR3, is GAGVSQSPRYKVAKRGQDVALRCDPISGHVSLFWYQQALGQGPEFLTYFQNEAQLDKSGLPSDRFFAERPEGSVSTLKIQRTQQEDSAVYLCASSLAASGTTDTQYFGPGTRLTVL.

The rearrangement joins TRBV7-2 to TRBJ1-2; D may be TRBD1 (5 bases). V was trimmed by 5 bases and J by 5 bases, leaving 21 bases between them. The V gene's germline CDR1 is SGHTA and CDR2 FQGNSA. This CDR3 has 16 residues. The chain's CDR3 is CASSLRYEGVKYGYTF. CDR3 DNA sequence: TGTGCCAGCAGCCTACGTTACGAAGGGGTAAAATATGGCTACACCTTC.

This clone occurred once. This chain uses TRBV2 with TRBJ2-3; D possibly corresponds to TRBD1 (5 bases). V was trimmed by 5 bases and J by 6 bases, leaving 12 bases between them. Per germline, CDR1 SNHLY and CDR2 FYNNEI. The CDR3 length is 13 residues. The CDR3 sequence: CASSRPGIDTQYF. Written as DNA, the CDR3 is TGTGCCAGCAGTCGGCCAGGGATCGATACGCAGTATTTT.

CDR3 in DNA: TGTGCCAGCAGCTCAGTGACAGACGAGCAGTACTTC. Translated, it gives CASSSVTDEQYF. V usage is TRBV11-3 and J usage is TRBJ2-7; tentative D call: TRBD1 (5 bases). The CDR3 is made up of 12 amino acids. Germline CDR1 is SGHNT and CDR2 is YENEEA. Deletions cut 4 bases from V and 5 bases from J, with 9 bases between.

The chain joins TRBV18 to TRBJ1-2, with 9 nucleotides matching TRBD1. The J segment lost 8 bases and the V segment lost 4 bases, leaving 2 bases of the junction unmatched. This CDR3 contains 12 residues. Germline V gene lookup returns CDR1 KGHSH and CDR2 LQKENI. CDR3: CASSQQGAGYTF. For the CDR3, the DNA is TGTGCCAGCTCACAACAGGGGGCCGGCTACACCTTC.

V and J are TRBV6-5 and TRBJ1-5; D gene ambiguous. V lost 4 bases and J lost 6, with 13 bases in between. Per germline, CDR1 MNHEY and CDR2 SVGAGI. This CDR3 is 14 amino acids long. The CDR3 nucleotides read TGTGCCAGCAGTTCCGGGATAGGAGGTCAGCCCCAGCATTTT. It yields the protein CASSSGIGGQPQHF.

The CDR3 spells CASSIREETHQPQHF. CDR3 in DNA: TGTGCCAGTAGTATTCGTGAGGAGACTCATCAGCCCCAGCATTTT. This sequence joins TRBV19 and TRBJ1-5, with no clear D. Germline V gene data show CDR1 as LNHDA and CDR2 as SQIVND (reference sequence). The CDR3 consists of 15 residues. V shed 3 bases and J shed 5 bases, with 14 bases lying between them.

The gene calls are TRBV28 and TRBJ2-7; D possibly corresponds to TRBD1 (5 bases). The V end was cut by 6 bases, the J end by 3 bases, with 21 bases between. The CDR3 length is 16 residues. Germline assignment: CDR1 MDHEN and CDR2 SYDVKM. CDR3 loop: CASSLTGATRDYEQYF. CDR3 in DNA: TGTGCCAGCAGCCTAACTGGGGCAACTCGAGACTACGAGCAGTACTTC.

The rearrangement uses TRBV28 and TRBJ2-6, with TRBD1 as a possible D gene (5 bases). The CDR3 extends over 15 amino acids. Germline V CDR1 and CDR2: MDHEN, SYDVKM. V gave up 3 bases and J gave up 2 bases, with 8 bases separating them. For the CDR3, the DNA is TGTGCCAGCAGTTTTAGGGGCGCTGGGGCCAACGTCCTGACTTTC. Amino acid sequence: CASSFRGAGANVLTF.

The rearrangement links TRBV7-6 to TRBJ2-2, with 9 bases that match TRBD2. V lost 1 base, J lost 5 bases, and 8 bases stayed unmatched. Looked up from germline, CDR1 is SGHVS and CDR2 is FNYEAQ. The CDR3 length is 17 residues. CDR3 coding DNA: TGTGCCAGCAGCTTAGTGACAGAAGGACTAGCGACCGGGGAGCTGTTTTTT. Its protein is CASSLVTEGLATGELFF.

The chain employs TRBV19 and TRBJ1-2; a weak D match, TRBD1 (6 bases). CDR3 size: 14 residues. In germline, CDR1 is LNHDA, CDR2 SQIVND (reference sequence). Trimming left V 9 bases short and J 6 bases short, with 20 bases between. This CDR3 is CASSGASPPNGYTF. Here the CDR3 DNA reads TGTGCCAGCTCAGGGGCCTCTCCCCCCAATGGCTACACCTTC.

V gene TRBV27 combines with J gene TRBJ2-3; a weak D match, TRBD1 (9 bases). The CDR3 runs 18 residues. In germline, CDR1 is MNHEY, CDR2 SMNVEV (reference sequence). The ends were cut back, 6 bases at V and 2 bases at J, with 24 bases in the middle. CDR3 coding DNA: TGTGCCAGCAGCCCACAGGGGGCTATAGCGGGATCCACAGATACGCAGTATTTT. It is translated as CASSPQGAIAGSTDTQYF.

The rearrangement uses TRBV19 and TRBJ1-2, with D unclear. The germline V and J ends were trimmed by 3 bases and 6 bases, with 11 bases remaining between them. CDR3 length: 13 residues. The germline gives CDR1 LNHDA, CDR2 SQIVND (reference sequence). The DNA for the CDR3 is TGTGCCAGTAGTATTGCAGTGTTCGATGGCTACACCTTC. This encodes CASSIAVFDGYTF.